This T cell receptor beta chain is drawn from a study of long-term antiretroviral therapy in people with HIV (dated by TCRdb to 2021 to 2024). For the study in its entirety: The earliest samples were collected approximately a decade before the 2015 WHO recommendation for immediate ART, a period when ART was typically delayed until CD4 counts fell. A retrospective serial study tested whether ART initiation and durable HIV suppression were associated with changes in peripheral blood TRB repertoire composition and diversity. From some 28 adults with confirmed HIV infection, the cohort provided 150 to 200 cryopreserved PBMC samples, gathered serially across a mean of around six years (range 1-12). About 35% of the 30 participants with HIV were female. No cross-contamination during QIAcube processing was seen in test extractions of a monoclonal T-cell line run alongside approximately 36 polyclonal samples. The study at large found these results: Compared with controls, HIV repertoires had narrower CDR3 length ranges, and the network structure pointed to an antigen-experienced repertoire that shifted only slightly toward naive after ART. The samples span the years 2004 to 2017, and the ART regimens used at that time may not be as effective as current regimens. Limited PBMC availability meant only the TCR beta chain was sequenced, without alpha chain pairing. Because pre-ART samples had limited cell numbers, profiling was done on unsorted PBMC rather than on sorted CD4+ and CD8+ T cells. At every time point, the repertoire was dominated by expanded TRB clones first identified before ART initiation, although this dominance fluctuated and, in many PLHIV, declined after ART. A significant increase in TRB diversity was found to be associated with ART initiation, although TRB diversity was observed to remain significantly below that of transplant donor controls even after long-term ART. Inferences about post-ART repertoire changes were limited because no data were available on ART adherence, viral resistance or therapy changes.

Inclusion was restricted to participants for whom at least one PBMC sample before ART initiation and at least two post-ART samples were available. Treatment was received in the United States of America by all participants with HIV. Before DNA extraction, cryopreserved samples of roughly 0.9-11 million PBMC were thawed and washed. At the time of the earliest PBMC sample for each participant with HIV, ages ranged from about 20 to 54 years. PBMC samples from each participant spanned 1-4 timepoints before ART initiation and 2-8 timepoints after ART initiation, with a median of 7 samples. Serial HIV viral load, CD4+ T-cell count, ART history and demographic data were obtained for every participant. A Qiagen kit on a QIAcube was used to extract genomic DNA from unsorted PBMC, with samples processed in batches of 12. On this clone itself: It has no known antigen specificity. Sequence at one end of the junction differs from germline and may be a read error. Other DNA sequences in the same sample also yield this CDR3.

CDR1 and CDR2, per the germline V gene, are MGHRA and YSYEKL. Reading from cysteine to phenylalanine, the CDR3 counts 15 amino acids. Only the CDR3 region is kept as DNA, spanning 45 bases read in frame from base 1. Sequencing of the TRB variable region was done with the immunoSEQ hsTCRB v3.0 assay at survey level resolution. TRB sequencing targeted a depth of about 35,000-50,000 T-cell genomes per sample. TRB libraries were pooled and sequenced on an Illumina MiSeq using a v3 150-cycle kit. The authors processed their data as follows. Repertoire analysis was run in R within a reproducible Nextflow workflow that covered QC, data transformation and analysis. LymphoSeq2, an R package for AIRR-Seq data exploration, was used to implement custom analyses. A handful of samples yielding fewer than 5000 total TRB sequences were excluded, leaving 150 to 200 analyzed HIV repertoires. Of the roughly 190 retained HIV repertoires, some 60 were collected before and about 130 after ART initiation. Repertoires were downsampled to 5000 TRB nucleotide sequences, and summary statistics were averaged over 100 downsampling iterations. Only TRB sequences with CDR3 regions of at least seven amino acids were retained for analysis. Diversity was measured with a Shannon entropy-derived clonality score and the Gini coefficient. In the repertoire networks, any two of the top 5000 CDR3 amino acid sequences were linked whenever the two sequences differed by an edit distance of one. For TRB CDR3 amino acid sequences, GLIPH2 was used to predict antigen specificity groups and MHC restriction. To flag known CMV, EBV, HIV or tissue antigen associations, CDR3 amino acid sequences were matched against VDJdb and McPAS-TCR. Pre-ART, post-ART and control groups were compared with Wilcoxon signed-rank tests and Holm-Bonferroni correction. TCRdb carries this immuneACCESS record with in-frame sequences only. Its versions omit some clonotypes, under half of them owing to an unresolved V gene in the studies checked, with the rest unexplained. V and J calls plus clone size are reproduced from that table; the DNA served to infer D and trimming. The sample has 15,000 or so clones on record, about 95% of them singletons. Jointly, the top ten make up around 4.3% of the sample.

The sequence derives from a woman aged 50 to 60 with HIV. The chain couples TRBV4-1 to TRBJ2-4, with no confident D gene call. Specimen: unsorted PBMCs, collected about 6 years after starting antiretroviral therapy. CDR3 loop: CASSQDRIAKNIQYF. Here is the DNA: TGCGCCAGCAGCCAAGACAGGATAGCCAAGAACATTCAGTACTTC.